This is a list of T cell receptor beta chains from one sample in a study of shared clonotypes between healthy human individuals. Some clones are missing from TCRdb's copy, which holds only in-frame ones; the method was immunoSEQ multiplex PCR. The repertoire holds about 2.2 million clones, with 93% as singletons. Sequencing was done on a sample of naive CD8+ T cells from PBMCs. The receptors stem from a man between 18 and 35 years old in good health. Some clones in this sample may be carry-over from other donors' samples. Both conserved end residues are part of each CDR3. D genes are given only for firm matches. Clone size, where shown, is once, few, many, or a class for clones that have expanded.

V	D	size	J	DNA	CDR3
TRBV6-6	TRBD1	NA	TRBJ2-7	TGTGCCAGCAGGGGGAGGGACAGGGCTGACGAGCAGTACTTC	CASRGRDRADEQYF
TRBV28	NA	NA	TRBJ2-3	TGTGCCAGCAGTCCTTACCACACCGGGGAGGCAGATACGCAGTATTTT	CASSPYHTGEADTQYF
TRBV6-5	NA	NA	TRBJ1-1	TGTGCCAGCAGTTATGTGCGGGTCGGTGGCACTGAAGCTTTCTTT	CASSYVRVGGTEAFF
TRBV4-3	NA	NA	TRBJ2-6	TGCGCCAGCAGCCCCGGGACTGCTGGGGCCAACGTCCTGACTTTC	CASSPGTAGANVLTF
TRBV28	NA	NA	TRBJ2-3	TGTGCCAGCACCTGGGGCGGAAGCACAGATACGCAGTATTTT	CASTWGGSTDTQYF
TRBV4-1	NA	NA	TRBJ2-7	TGCGCCAGCAGCCAAGTAACCGGAGTTAAGAGCTCCTACGAGCAGTACTTC	CASSQVTGVKSSYEQYF
TRBV27	NA	NA	TRBJ2-7	TGTGCCACATGGAGAGGGACACCTTGGGAGCAGTACTTC	CATWRGTPWEQYF
TRBV7-2	TRBD1	NA	TRBJ2-7	TGTGCCAGCAGTTTGCGGGACAGGGGTTTCTACGAGCAGTACTTC	CASSLRDRGFYEQYF
TRBV7-2	TRBD2	NA	TRBJ2-7	TGTGCCAGCAGCCGAGAGGGGCGCGGGAGCCACGAGCAGTACTTC	CASSREGRGSHEQYF
TRBV28	NA	NA	TRBJ2-5	TGTGCCAGCAGAGCCACGGGCCTGGGAGAGACCCAGTACTTC	CASRATGLGETQYF
TRBV2	TRBD2	NA	TRBJ2-7	TGTGCCAGCAGGGGGACTAGCGGGCCCCACGAGCAGTACTTC	CASRGTSGPHEQYF
TRBV6-5	NA	NA	TRBJ2-1	TGTGCCAGCAGTTCCGTGAACCCTAATGAGCAGTTCTTC	CASSSVNPNEQFF
TRBV25-1	NA	NA	TRBJ1-2	TGTGCCAGCAGTGAAAATATGGGCTATGGCTACACCTTC	CASSENMGYGYTF
TRBV27	NA	NA	TRBJ2-7	TGTGCCAGCGGAATCCACGAGCAGTACTTC	CASGIHEQYF
TRBV6-5	NA	NA	TRBJ2-3	TGTGCCAGCAGTCTATACTCTCACACCACAGATACGCAGTATTTT	CASSLYSHTTDTQYF
TRBV19	NA	few	TRBJ1-1	TGTGCCAGTAGTGAATCATGGATGAACACTGAAGCTTTCTTT	CASSESWMNTEAFF
TRBV28	NA	NA	TRBJ2-7	TGTGCCAGCAGTGACTTAAGGGGGTATCCCTACGAGCAGTACTTC	CASSDLRGYPYEQYF
TRBV29-1	NA	NA	TRBJ2-7	TGCAGCGTTGGGGACCCAGCATACGAGCAGTACTTC	CSVGDPAYEQYF
TRBV28	TRBD2	NA	TRBJ2-1	TGTGCCAGCAGTTTGGGACTAGCGGCTAAGCAGTTCTTC	CASSLGLAAKQFF
TRBV7-9	NA	once	TRBJ2-1	TGTGCCAGCAGCTTCGACTCTCATGAGCAGTTCTTC	CASSFDSHEQFF
TRBV11-2	NA	NA	TRBJ1-1	TGTGCCAGCAGCTTAGATCCTTCACCGAACACTGAAGCTTTCTTT	CASSLDPSPNTEAFF
TRBV11-1	TRBD1	NA	TRBJ2-1	TGTGCCAGCAGCTTAGGGACAGGGGGCTTCAATGAGCAGTTCTTC	CASSLGTGGFNEQFF
TRBV5-5	NA	NA	TRBJ2-2	TGTGCCAGCAGCTTGGGTGTCCAGACCCTGAACACCGGGGAGCTGTTTTTT	CASSLGVQTLNTGELFF
TRBV6-6	NA	NA	TRBJ1-3	TGTGCCAGCAGTTACCAGGGATATTCTGCTGGAAACACCATATATTTT	CASSYQGYSAGNTIYF
TRBV7-9	NA	NA	TRBJ2-5	TGTGCCAGCAGCTTTCTAGGACAGTTATCAGAGACCCAGTACTTC	CASSFLGQLSETQYF
TRBV9	NA	once	TRBJ2-2	TGTGCCAGCAGCGCGCCCCTGCGGATGAACACCGGGGAGCTGTTTTTT	CASSAPLRMNTGELFF
TRBV6-5	NA	NA	TRBJ2-7	TGTGCCAGCAGCCCGACTGGGCGGTTCTCCTACGAGCAGTACTTC	CASSPTGRFSYEQYF
TRBV14	NA	NA	TRBJ1-3	TGTGCCAGCAGCCAAGGGAGGGGGACAGGAAACACCATATATTTT	CASSQGRGTGNTIYF
TRBV10-3	TRBD1	NA	TRBJ1-5	TGTGCCATCAGTGAGTCCGGGACAGGGGTTTATCAGCCCCAGCATTTT	CAISESGTGVYQPQHF
TRBV5-8	TRBD1	NA	TRBJ1-5	TGTGCCAGCAGCTTGGCCAGGGGGTGGCATCAGCCCCAGCATTTT	CASSLARGWHQPQHF
TRBV7-6	NA	NA	TRBJ1-1	TGTGCCAGCAGCTTAGGCCGGGGAATGAACACTGAAGCTTTCTTT	CASSLGRGMNTEAFF
TRBV9	TRBD2	NA	TRBJ2-7	TGTGCCAGCAGCGGTGGACTAGCGGGGTCCTACGAGCAGTACTTC	CASSGGLAGSYEQYF
TRBV4-2	NA	NA	TRBJ2-3	TGTGCCAGCAGCCAAGAAGCGGTTAGAGTTACGCAGTATTTT	CASSQEAVRVTQYF
TRBV28	NA	once	TRBJ1-5	TGTGCCAGCAGTTTATTGGGGCCGGCAAATCAGCCCCAGCATTTT	CASSLLGPANQPQHF
TRBV5-4	TRBD2	NA	TRBJ2-7	TGTGCCAGCAGCCCTGGACTAGCGGACTCCTACGAGCAGTACTTC	CASSPGLADSYEQYF
TRBV11-2	NA	NA	TRBJ2-7	TGTGCCAGCAGCTTAGCCAGGGTCTACGAGCAGTACTTC	CASSLARVYEQYF
TRBV5-6	NA	NA	TRBJ1-1	TGTGCCAGCAGCTTGACAAGGGGCCATCATGAAGCTTTCTTT	CASSLTRGHHEAFF
TRBV14	NA	NA	TRBJ2-3	TGTGCCAGCAGCCCTCCGAACACAGATACGCAGTATTTT	CASSPPNTDTQYF
TRBV29-1	TRBD1	few	TRBJ1-2	TGCAGCATTGGAGGACAGGGGGAGGGCTACACCTTC	CSIGGQGEGYTF
TRBV6-5	NA	once	TRBJ1-1	TGTGCCAGCAGTACCCGGGACATCCTTGCGGCTGAAGCTTTCTTT	CASSTRDILAAEAFF
TRBV28	NA	NA	TRBJ1-1	TGTGCCAGCCAGATTCAGGGCGGTTTGACTGAAGCTTTCTTT	CASQIQGGLTEAFF
TRBV9	NA	NA	TRBJ1-3	TGTGCCAGCAGCGGACAACAGAGCTCTGGAAACACCATATATTTT	CASSGQQSSGNTIYF